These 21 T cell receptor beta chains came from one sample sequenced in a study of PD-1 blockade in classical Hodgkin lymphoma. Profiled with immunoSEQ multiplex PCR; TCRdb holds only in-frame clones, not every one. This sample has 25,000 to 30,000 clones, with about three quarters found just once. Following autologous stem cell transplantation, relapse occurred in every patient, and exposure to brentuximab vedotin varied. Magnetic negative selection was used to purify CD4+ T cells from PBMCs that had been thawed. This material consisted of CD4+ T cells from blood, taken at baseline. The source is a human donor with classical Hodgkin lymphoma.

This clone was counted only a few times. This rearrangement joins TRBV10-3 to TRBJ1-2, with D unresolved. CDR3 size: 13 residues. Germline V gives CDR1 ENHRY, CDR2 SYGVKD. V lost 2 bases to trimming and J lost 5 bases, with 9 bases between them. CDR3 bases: TGTGCCATCAGTGAGAACAGCGGGTATGGCTACACCTTC. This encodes CAISENSGYGYTF.

CDR3 DNA: TGTGCCAGTTTGTCCCCCGGGACCCAAGAGACCCAGTACTTC. Translating gives CASLSPGTQETQYF. The chain has TRBV6-5 and TRBJ2-5; D is perhaps TRBD1 or TRBD2 (5 bases each). Trimming shortened V by 9 bases and J by 1 base, and 15 bases separated the two germline ends. Germline lookup yields CDR1 MNHEY and CDR2 SVGAGI. The CDR3 runs 14 residues.

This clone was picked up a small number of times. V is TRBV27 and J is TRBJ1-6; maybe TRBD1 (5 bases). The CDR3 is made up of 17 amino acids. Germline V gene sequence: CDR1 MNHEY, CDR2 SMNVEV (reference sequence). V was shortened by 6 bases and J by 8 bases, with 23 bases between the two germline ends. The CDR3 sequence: CASRLQAGLVGYSPLHF. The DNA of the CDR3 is TGTGCCAGCAGACTACAGGCGGGGCTCGTTGGTTATTCACCCCTCCACTTT.

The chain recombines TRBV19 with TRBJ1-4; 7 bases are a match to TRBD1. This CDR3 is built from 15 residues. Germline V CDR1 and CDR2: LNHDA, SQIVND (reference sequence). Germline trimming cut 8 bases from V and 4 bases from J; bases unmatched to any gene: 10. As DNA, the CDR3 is TGTGCCAGTGGGGGACAGTCCCTTCTTAATGAAAAACTGTTTTTT. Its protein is CASGGQSLLNEKLFF.

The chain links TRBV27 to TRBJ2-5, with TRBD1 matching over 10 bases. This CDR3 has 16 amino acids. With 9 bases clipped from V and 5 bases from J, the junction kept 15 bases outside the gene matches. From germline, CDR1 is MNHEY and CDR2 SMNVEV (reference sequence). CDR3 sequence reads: CASQRDRGQRLETQYF. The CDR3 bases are TGTGCCAGTCAGAGAGACAGGGGGCAGCGTTTGGAGACCCAGTACTTC.

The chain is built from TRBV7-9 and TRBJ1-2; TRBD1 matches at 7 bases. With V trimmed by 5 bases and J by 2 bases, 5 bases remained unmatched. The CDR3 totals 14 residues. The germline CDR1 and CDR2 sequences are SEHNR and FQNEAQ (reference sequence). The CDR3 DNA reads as TGTGCCAGCAGCCTTGACAGGGCAAACTATGGCTACACCTTC. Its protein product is CASSLDRANYGYTF.

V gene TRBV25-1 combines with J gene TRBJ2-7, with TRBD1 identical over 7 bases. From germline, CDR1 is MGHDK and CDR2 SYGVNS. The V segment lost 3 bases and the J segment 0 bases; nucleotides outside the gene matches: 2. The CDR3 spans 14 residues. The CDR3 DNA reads TGTGCCAGCAGTGACGACAGGGTCTCCTACGAGCAGTACTTC. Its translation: CASSDDRVSYEQYF.

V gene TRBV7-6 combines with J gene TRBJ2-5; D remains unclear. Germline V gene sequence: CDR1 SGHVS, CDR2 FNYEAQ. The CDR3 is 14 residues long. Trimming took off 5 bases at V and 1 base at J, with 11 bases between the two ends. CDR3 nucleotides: TGTGCCAGCAGCGGTGGATGGGGCCAAGAGACCCAGTACTTC. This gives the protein CASSGGWGQETQYF.

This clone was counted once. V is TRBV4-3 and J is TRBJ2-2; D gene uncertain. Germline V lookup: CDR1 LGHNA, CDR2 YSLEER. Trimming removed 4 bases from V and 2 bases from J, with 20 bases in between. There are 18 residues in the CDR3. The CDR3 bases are TGCGCCAGCAGCCGTAGGCGCCCCGGAACGGATAACACCGGGGAGCTGTTTTTT. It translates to CASSRRRPGTDNTGELFF.

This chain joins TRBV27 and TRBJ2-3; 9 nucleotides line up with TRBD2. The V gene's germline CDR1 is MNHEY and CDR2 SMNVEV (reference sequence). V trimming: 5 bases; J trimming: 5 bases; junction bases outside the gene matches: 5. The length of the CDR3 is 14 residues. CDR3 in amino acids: CASSERGARDTQYF. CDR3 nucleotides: TGTGCCAGCAGTGAGCGGGGGGCGCGAGATACGCAGTATTTT.

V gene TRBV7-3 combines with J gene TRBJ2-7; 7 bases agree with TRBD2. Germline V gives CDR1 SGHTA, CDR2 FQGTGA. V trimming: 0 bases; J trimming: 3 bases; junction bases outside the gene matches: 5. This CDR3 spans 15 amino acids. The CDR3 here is CASSLTRGGSYEQYF. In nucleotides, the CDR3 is TGTGCCAGCAGCTTAACCCGTGGCGGGAGCTACGAGCAGTACTTC.

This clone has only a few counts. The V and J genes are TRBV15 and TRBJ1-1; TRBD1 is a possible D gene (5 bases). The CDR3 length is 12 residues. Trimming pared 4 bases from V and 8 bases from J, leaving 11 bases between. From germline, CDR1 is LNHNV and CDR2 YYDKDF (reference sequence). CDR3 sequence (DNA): TGTGCCACCAGCATCCGGGACGGAGAAGCTTTCTTT. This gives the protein CATSIRDGEAFF.

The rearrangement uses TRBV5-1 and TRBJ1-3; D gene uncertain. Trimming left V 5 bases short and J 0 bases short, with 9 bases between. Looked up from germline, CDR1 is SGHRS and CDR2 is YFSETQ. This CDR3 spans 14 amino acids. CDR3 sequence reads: CASRSGSSGNTIYF. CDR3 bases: TGCGCCAGCAGATCAGGAAGCTCTGGAAACACCATATATTTT.

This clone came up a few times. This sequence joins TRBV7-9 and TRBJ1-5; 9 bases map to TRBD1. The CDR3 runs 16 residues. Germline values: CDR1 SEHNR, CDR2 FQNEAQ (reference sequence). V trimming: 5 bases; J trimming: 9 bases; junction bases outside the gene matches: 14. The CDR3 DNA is TGTGCCAGCAGCGCCGGGACAGGGTCCCTACGCTGGCCCCAGCATTTT. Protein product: CASSAGTGSLRWPQHF.

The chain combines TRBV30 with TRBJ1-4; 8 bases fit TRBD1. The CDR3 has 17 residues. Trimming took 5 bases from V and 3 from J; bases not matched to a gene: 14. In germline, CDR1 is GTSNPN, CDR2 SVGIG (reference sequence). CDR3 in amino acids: CAWGWDRTPSSNEKLFF. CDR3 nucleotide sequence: TGTGCCTGGGGGTGGGACAGGACCCCAAGCTCTAATGAAAAACTGTTTTTT. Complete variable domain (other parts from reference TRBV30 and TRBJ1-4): SQTIHQWPATLVQPVGSPLSLECTVEGTSNPNLYWYRQAAGRGLQLLFYSVGIGQISSEVPQNLSASRPQDRQFILSSKKLLLSDSGFYLCAWGWDRTPSSNEKLFFGSGTQLSVL.

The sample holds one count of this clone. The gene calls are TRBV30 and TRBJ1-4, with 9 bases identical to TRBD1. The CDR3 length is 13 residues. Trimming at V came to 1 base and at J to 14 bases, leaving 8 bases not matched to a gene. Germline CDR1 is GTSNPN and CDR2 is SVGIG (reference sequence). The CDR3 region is CAWSAIIGQGLFF. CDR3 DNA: TGTGCCTGGAGTGCAATTATTGGACAGGGGCTGTTTTTT.

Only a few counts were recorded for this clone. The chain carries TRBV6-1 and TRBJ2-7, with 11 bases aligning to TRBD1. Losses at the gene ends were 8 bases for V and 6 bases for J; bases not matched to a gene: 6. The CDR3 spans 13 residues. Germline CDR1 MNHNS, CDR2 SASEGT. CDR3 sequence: CASPRDRGFEQYF. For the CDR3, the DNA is TGTGCCAGCCCCCGGGACAGGGGGTTCGAGCAGTACTTC.

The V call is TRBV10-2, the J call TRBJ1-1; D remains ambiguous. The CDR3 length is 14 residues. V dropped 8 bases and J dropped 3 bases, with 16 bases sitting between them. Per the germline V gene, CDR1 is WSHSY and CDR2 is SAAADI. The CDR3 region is CASRERTEDTEAFF. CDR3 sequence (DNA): TGCGCCAGCCGCGAGAGGACGGAGGACACTGAAGCTTTCTTT.

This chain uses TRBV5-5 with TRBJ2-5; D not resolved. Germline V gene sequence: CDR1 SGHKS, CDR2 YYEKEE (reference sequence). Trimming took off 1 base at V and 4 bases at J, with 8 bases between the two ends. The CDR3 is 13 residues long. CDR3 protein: CASSLLPPETQYF. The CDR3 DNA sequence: TGTGCCAGCAGCTTGTTGCCCCCAGAGACCCAGTACTTC.

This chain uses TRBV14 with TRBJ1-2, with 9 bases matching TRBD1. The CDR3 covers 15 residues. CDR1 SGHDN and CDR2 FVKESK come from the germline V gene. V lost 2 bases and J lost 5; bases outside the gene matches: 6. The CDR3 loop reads CASSQWGQGQYGYTF. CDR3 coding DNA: TGTGCCAGCAGCCAATGGGGACAGGGACAATATGGCTACACCTTC.

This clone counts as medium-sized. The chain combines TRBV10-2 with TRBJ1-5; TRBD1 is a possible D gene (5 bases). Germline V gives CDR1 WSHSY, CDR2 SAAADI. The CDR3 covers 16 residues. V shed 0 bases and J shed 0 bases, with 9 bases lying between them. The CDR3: CASSESPGNSNQPQHF. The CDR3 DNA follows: TGCGCCAGCAGTGAGTCGCCAGGGAATAGCAATCAGCCCCAGCATTTT.